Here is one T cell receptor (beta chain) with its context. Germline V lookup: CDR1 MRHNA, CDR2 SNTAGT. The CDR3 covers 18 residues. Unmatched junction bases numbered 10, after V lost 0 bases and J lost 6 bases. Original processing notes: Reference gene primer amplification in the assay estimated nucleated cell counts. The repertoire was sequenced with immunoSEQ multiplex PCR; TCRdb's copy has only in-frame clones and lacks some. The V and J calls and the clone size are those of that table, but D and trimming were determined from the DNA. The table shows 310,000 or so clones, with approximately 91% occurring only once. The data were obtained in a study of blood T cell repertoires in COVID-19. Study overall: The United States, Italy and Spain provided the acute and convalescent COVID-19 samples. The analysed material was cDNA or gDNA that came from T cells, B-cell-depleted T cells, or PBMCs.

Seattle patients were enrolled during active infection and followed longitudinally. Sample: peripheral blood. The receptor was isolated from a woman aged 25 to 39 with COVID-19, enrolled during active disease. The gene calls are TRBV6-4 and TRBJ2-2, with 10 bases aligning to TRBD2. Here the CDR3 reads CASSDSSRSGRAAGELFF. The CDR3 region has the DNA TGTGCCAGCAGTGACTCGAGTCGGAGCGGGAGGGCCGCCGGGGAGCTGTTTTTT.